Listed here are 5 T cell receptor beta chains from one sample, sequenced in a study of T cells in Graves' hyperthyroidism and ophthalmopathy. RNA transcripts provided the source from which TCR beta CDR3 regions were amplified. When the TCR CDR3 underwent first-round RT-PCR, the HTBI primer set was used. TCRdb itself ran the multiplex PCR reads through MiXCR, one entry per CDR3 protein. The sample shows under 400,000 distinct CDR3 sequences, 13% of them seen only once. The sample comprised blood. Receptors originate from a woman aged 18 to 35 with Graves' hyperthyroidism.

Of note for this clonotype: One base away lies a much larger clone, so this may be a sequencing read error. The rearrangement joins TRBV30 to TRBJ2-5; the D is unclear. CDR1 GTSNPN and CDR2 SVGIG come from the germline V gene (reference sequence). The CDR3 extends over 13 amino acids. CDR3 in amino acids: CAWALGRQETRYF. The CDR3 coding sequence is TGTGCCTGGGCCCTAGGCAGACAAGAGACCCGGTACTTC.

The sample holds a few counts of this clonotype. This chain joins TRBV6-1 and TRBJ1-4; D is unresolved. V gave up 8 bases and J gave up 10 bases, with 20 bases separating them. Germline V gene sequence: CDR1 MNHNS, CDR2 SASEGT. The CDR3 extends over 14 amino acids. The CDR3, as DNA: TGTGCCAGCCCCAATAAGTGGCTGCACGGAAAACTGTTTTTT. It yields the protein CASPNKWLHGKLFF.

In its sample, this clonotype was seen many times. The CDR3 sequence is CATSGGPGQGDEKLFF. The CDR3 DNA follows: TGTGCCACCAGCGGAGGACCGGGACAGGGTGATGAAAAACTGTTTTTT. The J gene is TRBJ1-4, the V gene TRBV15; 9 positions match TRBD1. Germline CDR1 is LNHNV and CDR2 is YYDKDF (reference sequence). This CDR3 region has 16 residues. V shed 5 bases, J shed 6 bases, and the junction held 10 bases outside the gene matches.

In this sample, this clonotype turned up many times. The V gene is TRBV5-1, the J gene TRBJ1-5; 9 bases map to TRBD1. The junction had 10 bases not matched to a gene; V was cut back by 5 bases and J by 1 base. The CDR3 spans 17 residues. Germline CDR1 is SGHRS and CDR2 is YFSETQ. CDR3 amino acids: CASSDRPTGGSNQPQHF. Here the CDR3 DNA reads TGCGCCAGCAGTGACCGCCCGACAGGGGGAAGCAATCAGCCCCAGCATTTT.

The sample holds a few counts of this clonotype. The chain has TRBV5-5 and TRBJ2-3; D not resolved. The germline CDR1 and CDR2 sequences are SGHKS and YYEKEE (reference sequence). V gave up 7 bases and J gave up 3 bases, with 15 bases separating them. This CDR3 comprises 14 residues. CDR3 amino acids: CASSPRTVTDTQYF. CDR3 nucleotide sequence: TGTGCCAGCTCCCCGCGCACCGTAACAGATACGCAGTATTTT.